These 30 T cell receptor beta chains originate from one sample sequenced in a study of a mutant IDH1 vaccine in newly diagnosed glioma. Described time point: baseline, week 1 (first vaccination visit). The sample's treatment: pre-vaccination baseline after standard-of-care therapy. Profiled with immunoSEQ multiplex PCR; TCRdb holds only in-frame clones, not every one. The table lists some 95,000 clones, roughly 77% of them singletons. Sequencing was performed on PBMCs, taken from a glioma patient treated with radiotherapy, temozolomide or both. Source of these receptors: a man aged 35 to 55 with glioma.

This clone was found a few times. J is TRBJ1-2 and V is TRBV4-1; D is perhaps TRBD1 (6 bases). CDR3 length: 15 residues. The germline V and J ends were trimmed by 4 bases and 0 bases, with 12 bases remaining between them. Germline CDR1 is MGHRA and CDR2 is YSYEKL. CDR3 nucleotide sequence: TGCGCCAGCAGCCCCCCGGACAGACCTAACTATGGCTACACCTTC. This encodes CASSPPDRPNYGYTF.

The chain uses TRBV15 and TRBJ2-5; TRBD1 is a possible D gene (6 bases). Trimming removed 0 bases at V and 2 bases at J, with 10 bases between. The CDR3 runs to 15 residues. In germline, CDR1 is LNHNV, CDR2 YYDKDF (reference sequence). The CDR3 DNA is TGTGCCACCAGCAGAGAACTGAGGGGGCAAGAGACCCAGTACTTC. This sequence encodes CATSRELRGQETQYF.

The chain joins TRBV6-6 to TRBJ2-7, with 11 bases matching TRBD1. Germline-derived CDR1 and CDR2 are MNHNY and SVGAGI (reference sequence). The CDR3 totals 15 residues. V lost 0 bases and J lost 3; bases outside the gene matches: 1. Here the CDR3 DNA reads TGTGCCAGCAGTTACTCCGGGACAGGGGGCTACGAGCAGTACTTC. Translation: CASSYSGTGGYEQYF.

This chain connects TRBV2 to TRBJ1-6; D remains ambiguous. With 3 bases removed from V and 7 bases from J, the gap between germline ends came to 10 bases. Per the germline V gene, CDR1 is SNHLY and CDR2 is FYNNEI. The CDR3 is 14 residues long. CDR3 bases: TGTGCCAGCAGTGACCTTGACCCAAATTCACCCCTCCACTTT. Translated: CASSDLDPNSPLHF.

The chain joins TRBV7-2 to TRBJ2-5; 10 bases align to TRBD2. The CDR3 extends over 16 amino acids. Germline V lookup: CDR1 SGHTA, CDR2 FQGNSA. V lost 6 bases, J lost 5 bases, and 12 bases stayed unmatched. CDR3 amino acids: CASRPESGGARETQYF. The CDR3 region has the DNA TGTGCCAGCAGGCCGGAGAGCGGGGGGGCTAGGGAGACCCAGTACTTC.

The V and J genes are TRBV30 and TRBJ2-7; 12 nucleotides agree with TRBD2. The germline CDR1 and CDR2 sequences are GTSNPN and SVGIG (reference sequence). The CDR3 consists of 15 residues. With 1 base clipped from V and 5 bases from J, the junction kept 6 bases outside the gene matches. The CDR3 DNA is TGTGCCTGGAGTGATCCGACTAGCGGGAGACACGAGCAGTACTTC. Translating it yields CAWSDPTSGRHEQYF.

The gene calls are TRBV19 and TRBJ1-5; D gene uncertain. This CDR3 region has 13 residues. The V gene lost 2 bases and the J gene lost 7 bases, with 9 bases spanning the gap. Looked up from germline, CDR1 is LNHDA and CDR2 is SQIVND (reference sequence). CDR3 sequence reads: CASSISKLQPQHF. In nucleotides, the CDR3 is TGTGCCAGTAGTATATCCAAGTTACAGCCCCAGCATTTT.

This clone was counted only a few times. The chain is built from TRBV19 and TRBJ1-1; a weak D match, TRBD1 (5 bases). Looked up from germline, CDR1 is LNHDA and CDR2 is SQIVND (reference sequence). The CDR3 has 14 amino acids. The V gene lost 6 bases and the J gene lost 10 bases, with 21 bases spanning the gap. CDR3 coding DNA: TGTGCCAGTAGGGCCCAACGGGGGTCGGATGGAGCTTTCTTT. This codes for CASRAQRGSDGAFF. Filled out from reference TRBV19 and TRBJ1-1, the complete variable domain reads DGGITQSPKYLFRKEGQNVTLSCEQNLNHDAMYWYRQDPGQGLRLIYYSQIVNDFQKGDIAEGYSVSREKKESFPLTVTSAQKNPTAFYLCASRAQRGSDGAFFGQGTRLTVV.

The chain couples TRBV11-2 to TRBJ2-1; TRBD2 might be the D (5 bases). V gave up 5 bases and J gave up 1 base, with 12 bases separating them. The CDR3 contains 15 residues. CDR1 SGHAT and CDR2 FQNNGV come from the germline V gene. The CDR3 DNA reads TGTGCCAGCAGCCCCTCGAGCGGTTCCTACAATGAGCAGTTCTTC. It is translated as CASSPSSGSYNEQFF.

The CDR3 nucleotides read TGCAGCGTGGGGACAGGGGATTACATTCAGTACTTC. Its translation: CSVGTGDYIQYF. This chain uses TRBV29-1 with TRBJ2-4, with TRBD1 matching over 10 bases. Germline CDR1 reads SQVTM; CDR2 reads ANQGSEA. V was clipped by 6 bases and J by 8 bases; unmatched bases: 4. The CDR3 contains 12 residues.

The V call is TRBV7-2, the J call TRBJ2-3, with TRBD2 matching over 14 bases. CDR3 length: 18 amino acids. Per the germline V gene, CDR1 is SGHTA and CDR2 is FQGNSA. Losses at the gene ends were 5 bases for V and 2 bases for J; bases not matched to a gene: 9. For the CDR3, the DNA is TGTGCCAGCAGCCCTTGGACTAGCGGGAGGAGGGCCACAGATACGCAGTATTTT. Protein: CASSPWTSGRRATDTQYF.

The chain combines TRBV4-3 with TRBJ1-5; D not resolved. Germline lookup yields CDR1 LGHNA and CDR2 YSLEER. The CDR3 loop spans 13 amino acids. Trimming cost V 1 base and J 4 bases, with 5 bases left between them. CDR3 region: CASSQAGNQPQHF. The CDR3, as DNA: TGCGCCAGCAGCCAAGCTGGAAATCAGCCCCAGCATTTT.

V and J are TRBV4-3 and TRBJ1-2; D is uncertain. Germline values: CDR1 LGHNA, CDR2 YSLEER. This CDR3 comprises 15 residues. Trimming left V 1 base short and J 0 bases short, with 9 bases between. The CDR3 coding sequence is TGCGCCAGCAGCCAAGGGACGTTAGCTAACTATGGCTACACCTTC. It is translated as CASSQGTLANYGYTF.

CDR3 nucleotide sequence: TGCGCCAGCAGCCAGACTAGCGGCTCCTACAATGAGCAGTTCTTC. It translates to CASSQTSGSYNEQFF. The chain employs TRBV4-1 and TRBJ2-1, with 9 bases identical to TRBD2. Per germline, CDR1 MGHRA and CDR2 YSYEKL. The CDR3 loop spans 15 amino acids. J was trimmed by 0 bases and V by 3 bases; bases with no gene match: 0.

The V gene is TRBV2, the J gene TRBJ1-1; 8 nucleotides align to TRBD1. V was pared by 6 bases and J by 2 bases, with 5 bases of the junction left unmatched. This CDR3 region has 14 residues. CDR1 is SNHLY and CDR2 is FYNNEI in the germline V gene. This chain's CDR3 is CASREGQVNTEAFF. CDR3 coding DNA: TGTGCCAGCAGGGAGGGACAGGTTAACACTGAAGCTTTCTTT.

This chain connects TRBV7-9 to TRBJ1-2; perhaps TRBD1 as D (6 bases). Trimming stripped 4 bases from V and 0 bases from J, with 15 bases between. This CDR3 is built from 16 residues. Germline V lookup: CDR1 SEHNR, CDR2 FQNEAQ (reference sequence). The CDR3 protein is CASSSRTDLSNYGYTF. Written as DNA, the CDR3 is TGTGCCAGCAGCTCACGGACAGACCTCTCTAACTATGGCTACACCTTC.

The chain uses TRBV10-3 and TRBJ2-7; 8 nucleotides match TRBD1. J was trimmed by 11 bases and V by 8 bases; bases with no gene match: 11. CDR1 is ENHRY and CDR2 is SYGVKD in the germline V gene. The CDR3 is 12 amino acids. The CDR3 reads CAIAGTGQEEYF. DNA for the CDR3: TGTGCCATCGCCGGGACAGGACAGGAAGAGTACTTC.

The chain's CDR3 is CASRPLQAGGPGNTIYF. CDR3 coding DNA: TGTGCCAGCAGGCCCCTCCAAGCGGGGGGTCCTGGAAACACCATATATTTT. This chain links TRBV2 with TRBJ1-3; D might be TRBD1 (5 bases). The CDR3 spans 17 residues. Germline loops: CDR1 SNHLY, CDR2 FYNNEI. Trimming stripped 6 bases from V and 2 bases from J, with 20 bases between.

This clone was seen more than once but under ten times. The chain recombines TRBV20-1 with TRBJ1-1; a weak D match, TRBD1 (6 bases). The CDR3 is made up of 11 amino acids. The ends were cut back, 6 bases at V and 7 bases at J, with 12 bases in the middle. Germline values: CDR1 DFQATT, CDR2 SNEGSKA (reference sequence). CDR3 sequence (DNA): TGCAGTGCCCTCGACAGGATTGAAGCTTTCTTT. Protein sequence: CSALDRIEAFF.

This clone was counted a few times. V is TRBV6-5 and J is TRBJ1-1; D possibly corresponds to TRBD1 (6 bases). The V end was cut by 6 bases, the J end by 0 bases, with 11 bases between. Per the germline V gene, CDR1 is MNHEY and CDR2 is SVGAGI. The CDR3 covers 14 residues. CDR3 protein: CASSRGLMNTEAFF. In DNA, the CDR3 is TGTGCCAGCAGCAGGGGACTTATGAACACTGAAGCTTTCTTT.

This clone has a handful of counts. V usage is TRBV19 and J usage is TRBJ1-3, with D tentatively TRBD1 (6 bases). Per germline, CDR1 LNHDA and CDR2 SQIVND (reference sequence). The germline V and J ends were trimmed by 5 bases and 4 bases, with 9 bases remaining between them. This CDR3 is built from 13 residues. In DNA form, the CDR3 reads TGTGCCAGTAGTCCAGGGGTCGGAAACACCATATATTTT. This codes for CASSPGVGNTIYF.

The J gene is TRBJ2-3, the V gene TRBV28; 9 bases map to TRBD1. Germline values: CDR1 MDHEN, CDR2 SYDVKM. The CDR3 runs 15 residues. V shed 2 bases and J 4 bases; nucleotides not matched to a gene: 4. The CDR3 sequence: CASSLGGQGADTQYF. The CDR3 DNA sequence: TGTGCCAGCAGTTTAGGGGGACAGGGCGCAGATACGCAGTATTTT.

V and J are TRBV4-1 and TRBJ1-2; D remains unclear. CDR3 length: 16 amino acids. The germline V and J ends were trimmed by 0 bases and 8 bases, with 19 bases remaining between them. CDR1 MGHRA and CDR2 YSYEKL come from the germline V gene. CDR3 sequence reads: CASSQDALVPPGGYTF. In nucleotides, the CDR3 is TGCGCCAGCAGCCAAGATGCCCTTGTACCTCCGGGGGGCTACACCTTC.

This clone was seen a single time. This chain joins TRBV28 and TRBJ1-5, with a tentative D call TRBD1 (5 bases). With 2 bases removed from V and 6 bases from J, the gap between germline ends came to 11 bases. The CDR3 totals 14 residues. Looked up from germline, CDR1 is MDHEN and CDR2 is SYDVKM. The CDR3 spells CASSLMAGSQPQHF. For the CDR3, the DNA is TGTGCCAGCAGTTTAATGGCAGGGAGTCAGCCCCAGCATTTT.

The chain couples TRBV28 to TRBJ2-5, with a tentative D call TRBD2 (6 bases). The CDR3 runs to 15 residues. CDR1 MDHEN and CDR2 SYDVKM come from the germline V gene. V shed 5 bases and J shed 1 base, with 14 bases lying between them. The CDR3 DNA reads as TGTGCCAGCAGTCCCGCTAGCGCGGGCCAAGAGACCCAGTACTTC. Translated: CASSPASAGQETQYF.

The chain is built from TRBV4-3 and TRBJ1-2; D remains ambiguous. V gave up 4 bases and J gave up 2 bases, with 14 bases separating them. Germline CDR1 reads LGHNA; CDR2 reads YSLEER. The CDR3 extends over 15 amino acids. The chain's CDR3 is CASSRSNTGNYGYTF. The DNA for the CDR3 is TGCGCCAGCAGCCGCTCCAATACTGGGAACTATGGCTACACCTTC.

This clone has only a few counts. The chain has TRBV28 and TRBJ1-5; D not resolved. The V end was cut by 6 bases, the J end by 0 bases, with 6 bases between. There are 13 residues in the CDR3. Germline CDR1 MDHEN, CDR2 SYDVKM. CDR3 nucleotide sequence: TGTGCCAGCAGGGAAAGTAGCAATCAGCCCCAGCATTTT. It encodes CASRESSNQPQHF.

This rearrangement joins TRBV15 to TRBJ2-3; 10 nucleotides agree with TRBD2. V was pared by 0 bases and J by 6 bases, with 12 bases of the junction left unmatched. Germline CDR1 reads LNHNV; CDR2 reads YYDKDF (reference sequence). The CDR3 loop spans 18 amino acids. Here the CDR3 DNA reads TGTGCCACCAGCAGAGATACCAAGCGGGGGGGTATACGTGATACGCAGTATTTT. The encoded protein is CATSRDTKRGGIRDTQYF.

V is TRBV5-1 and J is TRBJ2-1, with TRBD1 matching over 9 bases. V lost 2 bases and J lost 3; bases outside the gene matches: 3. The CDR3 totals 15 residues. The germline CDR1 and CDR2 sequences are SGHRS and YFSETQ. The CDR3 region is CASSFRDRVYNEQFF. CDR3 nucleotide sequence: TGCGCCAGCAGCTTCCGGGACAGGGTCTACAATGAGCAGTTCTTC.

This chain links TRBV10-3 with TRBJ2-3, with 11 positions matching TRBD2. Germline V gene sequence: CDR1 ENHRY, CDR2 SYGVKD. The CDR3 extends over 14 amino acids. J was trimmed by 3 bases and V by 8 bases; bases with no gene match: 4. CDR3 nucleotides: TGTGCCATCCAGACTAGCGGGATAACAGATACGCAGTATTTT. This gives the protein CAIQTSGITDTQYF.